The clone carrying this T cell receptor beta chain was seen ten or more times. The record originates from a study of T cells in Graves' hyperthyroidism and ophthalmopathy. Trimming pared 4 bases from V and 8 bases from J, leaving 17 bases between. The germline V gene encodes CDR1 LGHDT and CDR2 YNNKEL (reference sequence). The CDR3 extends over 14 amino acids. Researchers took RNA transcripts and amplified the TCR beta CDR3 regions from them. In the first-round RT-PCR of the TCR CDR3, the HTBI primer set was used. MiXCR was run by TCRdb on the multiplex PCR reads, yielding one entry per CDR3 protein. The repertoire consists of about 280,000 distinct CDR3 sequences, with 25% to 30% occurring once and the leading ten covering over 25%.

This clonotype was obtained from a man in his forties or fifties with Graves' hyperthyroidism that later progressed to Graves' ophthalmopathy. Source material: blood. This chain connects TRBV3-1 to TRBJ1-2; no firm D call. The CDR3 DNA is TGTGCCAGCAGCCCAGACGGACGTGCCGTCGGCTACACCTTC. This gives the protein CASSPDGRAVGYTF.